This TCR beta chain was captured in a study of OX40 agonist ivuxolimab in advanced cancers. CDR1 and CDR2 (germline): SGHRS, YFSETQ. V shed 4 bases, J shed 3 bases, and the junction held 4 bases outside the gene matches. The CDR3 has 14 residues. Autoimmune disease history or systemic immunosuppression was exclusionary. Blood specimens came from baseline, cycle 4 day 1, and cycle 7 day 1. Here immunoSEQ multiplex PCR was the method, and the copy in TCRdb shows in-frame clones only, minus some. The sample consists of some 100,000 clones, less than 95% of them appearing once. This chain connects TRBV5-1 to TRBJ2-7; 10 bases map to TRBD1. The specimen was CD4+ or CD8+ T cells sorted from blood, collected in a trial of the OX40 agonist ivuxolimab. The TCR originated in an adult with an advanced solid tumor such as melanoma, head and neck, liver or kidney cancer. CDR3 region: CASSPGQGNYEQYF. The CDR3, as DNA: TGCGCCAGCAGCCCGGGACAGGGGAACTACGAGCAGTACTTC.